This TCR beta chain is from a study of early T cells in non-severe SARS-CoV-2 infection. The overall study: The sequenced material was bulk RNA from unsorted whole blood, and its chains were unpaired.

Unique molecular identifiers tagged individual cDNA molecules. Each CDR3 protein is one row after TCRdb ran MiXCR on the 5' RACE reads. Among 80,000 or so distinct CDR3 sequences listed, roughly an eighth were seen once. Findings and limits, study-wide: The matching step, a VDJdb search, favored anti-spike CD8 responses and missed private and CD4 specificities.

As for this clonotype: No antigen is known for it.

The CDR3 totals 13 residues. CDR1 LGHNA and CDR2 YNFKEQ come from the germline V gene. V was cut by 4 bases and J by 7 bases, with 14 bases left in between. The sample consisted of whole blood. This chain uses TRBV4-2 with TRBJ2-7; D perhaps matches TRBD1 (6 bases). This clonotype was obtained from an adult who was a healthcare worker with PCR-confirmed SARS-CoV-2 infection or an uninfected control (not recorded which). The CDR3 DNA is TGTGCCAGCAGCCGTGGGGGCTGGGCTGAGCAGTACTTC. This gives the protein CASSRGGWAEQYF.